This T cell receptor beta chain derives from a study of prognosis after radiotherapy for stage I lung cancer. General observations from the study: Lower Shannon entropy after stereotactic body radiation therapy was observed in patients who went on to develop distant metastases.

Multiplex PCR, run in two rounds, amplified TCR beta CDR3 from genomic DNA. Every TRBV and TRBJ gene had its own specific primer in first-round PCR. TCRdb passed the multiplex PCR reads through MiXCR, listing each CDR3 protein once. The sample lists approximately 11,000 distinct CDR3 sequences; roughly half were seen once. By share of the sample, this clonotype is medium-sized (0.01 to 0.1%). Its antigen remains unidentified. Other malignancies, prior chemotherapy and prior radiotherapy were absent in all patients, each of whom was node-negative on CT and PET/CT. The CDR3 has 16 residues. V lost 3 bases and J lost 5, with 20 bases in between. In germline, CDR1 is PRHDT, CDR2 FYEKMQ (reference sequence).

The chain joins TRBV13 to TRBJ2-7, with a possible D match to TRBD2 (5 bases). The material was PBMCs, obtained before or after stereotactic body radiation therapy (not recorded which). The receptor comes from a donor aged 50 or older with non-small cell lung cancer. CDR3 region: CASSFLSSQSRDEQYF. The CDR3 DNA sequence: TGTGCCAGCAGCTTTTTATCTAGCCAATCGAGGGACGAGCAGTACTTC. The full variable domain, completed using reference TRBV13 and TRBJ2-7, is AAGVIQSPRHLIKEKRETATLKCYPIPRHDTVYWYQQGPGQDPQFLISFYEKMQSDKGSIPDRFSAQQFSDYHSELNMSSLELGDSALYFCASSFLSSQSRDEQYFGPGTRLTVT.